This entry describes one T cell receptor (beta chain). Antigen: not known. These data belong to a study of OX40 agonist ivuxolimab in advanced cancers. The overall study: The patients' treatment was ivuxolimab, an agonistic anti-OX40 (CD134) antibody.

Patients with autoimmune history or systemic immunosuppression were excluded. Libraries were prepared by immunoSEQ multiplex PCR; TCRdb keeps only in-frame clonotypes and omits some of them. The top ten hold around 22% of the sample, which has tens of thousands of clones, 81% seen once. Study findings and constraints: The study observed clonal expansion of CD4+ and CD8+ blood T cells by week 6 at 0.1 to 3.0 mg/kg. Part of the nonresponder group also had normalized T-cell clonal expansion that was low.

V was trimmed by 7 bases and J by 0 bases, leaving 11 bases between them. There are 14 residues in the CDR3. Germline V lookup: CDR1 SGHVS, CDR2 FQNEAQ. The chain joins TRBV7-8 to TRBJ2-3; D remains ambiguous. The receptor was derived from an adult with an advanced solid tumor such as melanoma, head and neck, liver or kidney cancer. This sample comprised CD4+ or CD8+ T cells sorted from blood, obtained in a trial of the OX40 agonist ivuxolimab. The CDR3 loop reads CASNRLSSTDTQYF. CDR3 sequence (DNA): TGTGCCAGCAACCGACTGAGTAGCACAGATACGCAGTATTTT.